These T cell receptor beta chains were read from a single sample in a study of identical twins. TCRdb called the 5' RACE reads again in MiXCR, with one record for every CDR3 protein. The sample includes 750,000 to 950,000 distinct CDR3 sequences, 9% to 15% of them seen just once. These data were also reused for a study on yellow fever vaccine responses in identical twins.

The sample taken for sequencing was PBMCs. The receptors derive from a woman between 18 and 29 years old in good health. CDR3s include the opening cysteine and the closing phenylalanine or tryptophan. Each record gives: D gene, V gene, J gene, clone size, CDR3 length, CDR3 DNA, CDR3 protein. A D gene is named only where the DNA matches it firmly. Only some rows state a clone size, as once, few, many or a class for expanded clones.

.	TRBV10-3	TRBJ2-3	many	14	TGTGCCATCAGTGAGGGGGGGAGCACAGATACGCAGTATTTT	CAISEGGSTDTQYF
.	TRBV6-1	TRBJ2-1	.	15	TGTGCCAGCAGTGGGGCTGGGAAGTATTACAATGAGCAGTTCTTC	CASSGAGKYYNEQFF
.	TRBV2	TRBJ2-6	few	16	TGTGCCAGCAGTGAGTTGGCCGGGGCTGGGGCCAACGTCCTGACTTTC	CASSELAGAGANVLTF
.	TRBV29-1	TRBJ2-3	.	14	TGCAGCGTTGGGAGAGGCGGCCACACAGATACGCAGTATTTT	CSVGRGGHTDTQYF
TRBD2	TRBV20-1	TRBJ2-1	few	16	TGCAGAGGTTTAGCGGGGGACGCCGGCGCCTGGGGCGAGCAGTTCTTC	CRGLAGDAGAWGEQFF
.	TRBV5-1	TRBJ2-3	.	16	TGCGCCAGCAGCTTGGGACGGACAGCTAGCACAGATACGCAGTATTTT	CASSLGRTASTDTQYF
.	TRBV5-1	TRBJ1-5	many	16	TGCGCCAGCAGCTTGGGGGGTGCCATCAGCAATCAGCCCCAGCATTTT	CASSLGGAISNQPQHF
TRBD1	TRBV29-1	TRBJ2-1	many	13	TGCAGCGTTGGACAGGGGGCCTACAATGAGCAGTTCTTC	CSVGQGAYNEQFF
TRBD2	TRBV9	TRBJ2-2	few	18	TGTGCCAGCAGCGAGGGGGCTAGCGGGAGGTGGTACACCGGGGAGCTGTTTTTT	CASSEGASGRWYTGELFF
.	TRBV5-1	TRBJ2-5	few	15	TGCGCCAGCAGCAGGTTCTCTGACCGAGCAGAGACCCAGTACTTC	CASSRFSDRAETQYF
.	TRBV20-1	TRBJ2-2	few	13	TGCAGTGCTTATTCAAGGAACACCGGGGAGCTGTTTTTT	CSAYSRNTGELFF
.	TRBV21-1	TRBJ2-7	.	16	TGTGCCAGCAGCAAAGGGGGCCCAGGGGGCATCTACGAGCAGTACTTC	CASSKGGPGGIYEQYF
.	TRBV28	TRBJ2-7	few	14	TGTGCCAGCAGTTTACAGGGGACATCCTACGAGCAGTACTTC	CASSLQGTSYEQYF
.	TRBV6-5	TRBJ1-4	.	14	TGTGCCAGCAGTTACCACAGGTCTAATGAAAAACTGTTTTTT	CASSYHRSNEKLFF
.	TRBV11-2	TRBJ2-3	.	16	TGTGCCAGCAGCCACCGGGCACAGCGACCTGGGGATACGCAGTATTTT	CASSHRAQRPGDTQYF
.	TRBV7-9	TRBJ2-5	.	13	TGTGCCAGCAGCGCCCCAGAACAAGAGACCCAGTACTTC	CASSAPEQETQYF
TRBD2	TRBV3-1	TRBJ2-5	.	13	TGTGCCAGCAGCCAAGGGAACGGGAGGGCCCCGTACTTC	CASSQGNGRAPYF
TRBD2	TRBV6-1	TRBJ2-7	.	12	TGTGCCAGCAGTGAAGCTGCGCGGACTAGCGACTTC	CASSEAARTSDF
.	TRBV6-1	TRBJ2-5	.	18	TGTGCCAGCAGCCCCACCCCAAGCATCAGCCGGGACTTGGAGACCCAGTACTTC	CASSPTPSISRDLETQYF
.	TRBV7-8	TRBJ1-5	few	15	TGTGCCAGCAGCTTACAGGGAATTAGCAATCAGCCCCAGCATTTT	CASSLQGISNQPQHF
.	TRBV5-1	TRBJ2-3	.	16	TGCGCCAGCAGCTTTTCCCCAAGCGGTACCTCAGATACGCAGTATTTT	CASSFSPSGTSDTQYF
.	TRBV23-1	TRBJ2-7	.	16	TGCGCCAGCAGTATCCGGGGTGAGGGATGGACCGACGAGCAGTACTTC	CASSIRGEGWTDEQYF
.	TRBV20-1	TRBJ2-3	.	14	TGCAGTGCTGACCCTGGAGTGAGCACAGATACGCAGTATTTT	CSADPGVSTDTQYF
.	TRBV15	TRBJ1-1	few	13	TGTGCCACGGCGAGCAGCGAGGTGGCTGAAGCTTTCTTT	CATASSEVAEAFF
TRBD2	TRBV7-9	TRBJ2-7	many	14	TGTGCCAGCAGCCTTACCGGGACTAGCTACGAGCAGTACTTC	CASSLTGTSYEQYF
.	TRBV29-1	TRBJ1-1	few	13	TGCAGCGTTTCAGACGTCTCCGATGCTGAAGCTTTCTTT	CSVSDVSDAEAFF
.	TRBV5-1	TRBJ2-1	few	18	TGCGCCAGCAGCTTGGTAAGGCTAGGTAGCACGACCCACAATGAGCAGTTCTTC	CASSLVRLGSTTHNEQFF
.	TRBV29-1	TRBJ2-1	many	12	TGCAGCGTTGTAAGCGGACAGAATGAGCAGTTCTTC	CSVVSGQNEQFF
TRBD1	TRBV7-9	TRBJ1-2	many	15	TGTGCCAGCAGCTTAGGGGGACAGGGGAACTATGGCTACACCTTC	CASSLGGQGNYGYTF
.	TRBV7-6	TRBJ2-3	.	14	TGTGCCAGCAGCCATAACTTACCCCCAGATACGCAGTATTTT	CASSHNLPPDTQYF
TRBD2	TRBV20-1	TRBJ2-2	few	15	TGCAGTGCTACACCCCCGGGGGGGTACACCGGGGAGCTGTTTTTT	CSATPPGGYTGELFF
.	TRBV2	TRBJ2-2	.	14	TGTGCCAGCAGGGCAGGGACGAACACCGGGGAGCTGTTTTTT	CASRAGTNTGELFF
TRBD1	TRBV6-1	TRBJ1-5	few	14	TGTGCCAGCACTAAGGCAGGGGGCGGGCAGCCCCAGCATTTT	CASTKAGGGQPQHF
TRBD2	TRBV3-1	TRBJ2-1	many	17	TGTGCCAGCAGCCAAGATTTCGGGGGGAGAACCTACAATGAGCAGTTCTTC	CASSQDFGGRTYNEQFF
.	TRBV5-1	TRBJ1-5	many	15	TGCGCCAGCAGCTTGGCCGGCAGGCCCAATCAGCCCCAGCATTTT	CASSLAGRPNQPQHF
.	TRBV5-5	TRBJ2-3	.	12	TGTGCCATGAGCCCTGAGGGGGATACGCAGTATTTT	CAMSPEGDTQYF
.	TRBV20-1	TRBJ2-3	few	15	TGCAGTGCTAGGGGGACTCCTCCTATGGCAGATACGCAGTATTTT	CSARGTPPMADTQYF
.	TRBV7-8	TRBJ2-3	.	15	TGTGCCAGCAGCCCTTCCCCACTAGGCTCAGATACGCAGTATTTT	CASSPSPLGSDTQYF
TRBD2	TRBV5-6	TRBJ2-3	.	17	TGTGCCAGCAGCCCTCGGTATCCTAGCGGAGCCACAGATACGCAGTATTTT	CASSPRYPSGATDTQYF
.	TRBV11-2	TRBJ2-7	.	12	TGTGCCAGCAGCGATATTGCCTACGAGCAGTACTTC	CASSDIAYEQYF
.	TRBV15	TRBJ2-5	.	15	TGTGCCACCAGCAGAGGGGGACTCAAACAAGAGACCCAGTACTTC	CATSRGGLKQETQYF
.	TRBV12-3/TRBV12-4	TRBJ1-5	many	15	TGTGCCAGCAGCTCAACCGGGACCTTGGCTCAGCCCCAGCATTTT	CASSSTGTLAQPQHF
.	TRBV7-9	TRBJ2-1	many	15	TGTGCCAGCAGCTCGCCTCGTGGAAGTCACAATGAGCAGTTCTTC	CASSSPRGSHNEQFF